This TCR delta chain was documented in a study of gamma delta lymphoproliferative disorders and STAT genes. Across the study: The EuroClonality-NGS protocol was used to prepare delta libraries.

A few counts support this clone. The TCRdb protein comes from a much larger clone and disagrees with this DNA's translation at residue 13, likely due to a read error; the protein given here is derived from the DNA. The CDR3 runs to 18 residues. Germline assignment: CDR1 GEAIGNYY and CDR2 EKD. Germline trimming cut 5 bases from V and 3 bases from J; bases unmatched to any gene: 18. TCRdb re-processed the multiplex PCR reads using CATT. The sample lists some 730 delta-chain clones, less than 3.5% occurring once. The receptor sequences were amplified from genomic DNA of peripheral blood mononuclear cells. Healthy adult blood donors, age- and sex-matched, served as controls.

Material: blood. The genes are TRDV2 and TRDJ1, with TRDD2 matching over 9 bases. The sequence was collected from a human donor in good health. This CDR3 is CACVLVSFLPTDADKLIF. CDR3 DNA: TGTGCCTGTGTTCTAGTCTCCTTCCTACCCACCGACGCCGATAAACTCATCTTT.